This TCR beta chain is from a study of CD8 T cells in ankylosing spondylitis. V dropped 6 bases and J dropped 0 bases, with 13 bases sitting between them. Germline CDR1 reads MNHNS; CDR2 reads SASEGT. The CDR3 has 15 amino acids. Findings and limits, study-wide: Clones linked to disease were reported to show significant enrichment in matched ankylosing spondylitis synovial fluid. A motif of fewer than ten highly homologous TCR beta variants was seen as apparently characteristic of ankylosing spondylitis blood. Certain motif variants had earlier been reported in reactive arthritis synovial fluid and blood. Disease-linked clones were found to be CD8+ and relatively rare in peripheral blood.

Worth noting for this clonotype: Its specificity is unknown.

Libraries of TCR beta came from quantitative 5'-RACE with molecular barcodes. TCRdb passed the 5' RACE reads through MiXCR, listing each CDR3 protein once. Here the sample spans about 450,000 distinct CDR3 sequences, 25% to 30% being singletons. The genes are TRBV6-1 and TRBJ2-3; D may be TRBD2 (6 bases). The sample consisted of blood, either unsorted or a sorted T cell fraction (not recorded which). This receptor was identified in a male donor with ankylosing spondylitis. The chain's CDR3 is CASRQGTDSTDTQYF. The CDR3 bases are TGTGCCAGCAGACAAGGGACTGACAGCACAGATACGCAGTATTTT.